Listed below are T cell receptor beta chains from one sample, sequenced in a study of shared clonotypes between healthy human individuals. Measured with immunoSEQ multiplex PCR; TCRdb has only the in-frame clones, and not every one. This table has approximately 2,000,000 clones, 80% to 95% appearing once. Source material: naive CD4+ T cells from PBMCs. Receptors originate from a man between 18 and 35 years old in good health. Some clones in this sample may be carry-over from other donors' samples. Each CDR3 is given with its conserved first and last residue.

j_call v_call cdr3_aa
TRBJ2-6 TRBV27 CASSRGPALANVLTF
TRBJ2-1 TRBV7-9 CASTVGGEQFF
TRBJ2-2 TRBV28 CASLTRGTNTGELFF
TRBJ2-1 TRBV6-5 CASSSPTGSSYNEQFF
TRBJ1-1 TRBV21-1 CASSEDRGRTPRAFF
TRBJ1-1 TRBV10-1 CASSFNRGLDEAFF
TRBJ1-2 TRBV28 CASSTLWARAYTF
TRBJ2-7 TRBV4-1 CASSQEVRSYEQYF
TRBJ1-2 TRBV7-2 CASSLDFSGNYGYTF
TRBJ2-6 TRBV7-2 CASSRLAGGPSGANVLTF
TRBJ1-2 TRBV6-1 CASSDRGGYGYTF
TRBJ2-1 TRBV5-4 CASSPGQGYNEQFF
TRBJ2-1 TRBV28 CATTGEQVEFF
TRBJ1-5 TRBV28 CASSSPLRPQHF
TRBJ1-4 TRBV7-8 CASSLTIRQGPSEKLFF
- TRBV4-2 CASSQDNRQGEYEQYF
TRBJ1-1 TRBV28 CASGGTMNTEAFF
TRBJ2-3 TRBV5-1 CASSFAGTGSADTQYF
TRBJ2-1 TRBV9 CASSVDSGDYNEQFF
TRBJ1-2 TRBV5-1 CASSSTGGWAGDYGYTF
TRBJ2-7 TRBV5-1 CASSRDSSTEQYF
TRBJ1-5 TRBV28 CASSLPRADQYQPQHF
TRBJ2-1 TRBV14 CASGTGSGIDEQFF
TRBJ2-5 TRBV19 CASSLPGTGQTQYF
TRBJ1-1 TRBV5-1 CASSSPPGQMDMNTEAFF
TRBJ1-3 TRBV19 CASSTRRITPPLSGNTIYF
TRBJ1-3 TRBV2 CASRSGVSGNTIYF
TRBJ2-2 TRBV6-6 CASSKTSGRAGGELFF
TRBJ1-1 TRBV19 CASLTITEAFF
TRBJ2-2 TRBV7-8 CASSLLYGQPTGELFF
TRBJ1-1 TRBV7-2 CASSLVQGRTEAFF
TRBJ1-6 TRBV25-1 CASSESITGRNSPLHF
TRBJ2-7 TRBV5-6 CASRQTGTGGEQYF
TRBJ2-3 TRBV7-2 CASSLAGVGSDTQYF
TRBJ2-2 TRBV7-3 CASSSRTSGRATGELFF
TRBJ2-3 TRBV28 CACQARGSTDTQYF
TRBJ1-5 TRBV4-3 CASSPQFGGQPQHF
TRBJ2-6 TRBV11-3 CASSVASSGANVLTF
TRBJ2-1 TRBV6-6 CASSYGLSLYNEQFF
TRBJ1-4 TRBV30 CAWSGGGHDATNEKLFF
TRBJ2-2 TRBV7-3 CASSRDFNTGELFF
TRBJ1-5 TRBV28 CASSPGTGINQPQHF
TRBJ2-3 TRBV5-1 CASSPGLASSTDTQYF
TRBJ2-1 TRBV5-1 CASSLESGRANEQFF
TRBJ1-4 TRBV27 CASSQGNEKLFF
TRBJ1-1 TRBV5-6 CASSPQTKGRANTEAFF
TRBJ2-7 TRBV7-2 CASSLHRGYEQYF
TRBJ1-3 TRBV6-5 CASSGDRSGNTIYF